This T cell receptor beta chain originates from a study of identical twins (dated by TCRdb to 2016 to 2018). With regard to the full study: The study deep-sequenced TCR alpha and beta repertoires from monozygotic twins, unrelated adults of various ages and cord blood to test whether fetal clonotypes persist. To rule out contamination, the twin experiments were replicated at different times with different library preparation protocols.

This clonotype was detected a few times. Its target antigen remains unknown. One base away there is no much larger clone; base qualities are not given. Study-wide conclusions, independent of this receptor: Because the same donors could not be followed over many years, the conclusions relied on cross-sectional statistical analysis. A weaker excess of twin sharing was found in beta out-of-frame sequences because the signal-to-noise ratio was lowered by fewer shared sequences. In monozygotic twins, out-of-frame TCR alpha sharing was systematically underestimated by recombination models, although the models agreed with sharing between unrelated individuals. Invariant T cells such as MAIT and iNKT could partly confound zero-insertion analyses, though diverse VJ usage argued against this for most clonotypes. Fewer insertions were carried by abundant cord blood beta clonotypes; a weaker similar trend was observed in young adult naive repertoires, while no such trend was observed in memory repertoires. Compared with coincidental sharing between unrelated individuals, an excess of low generation-probability sequences was observed among out-of-frame TCR alpha sequences shared between twins.

Only healthy Caucasian donors were included. The twin cohort consisted of three pairs of female monozygotic twins, all aged roughly 18 to 29 years. Peripheral blood mononuclear cells were the source from which RNA for the TCR libraries was isolated. The CDR3 has 14 amino acids, counting the end cysteine and phenylalanine. Solely the CDR3 DNA is kept, with 42 bases framed from the first base. A distance of 8 bases separates the germline ends of V and J, which lose 0 bases and 4 bases respectively. CDR1 and CDR2, looked up from the germline V gene, are SGHRS and YFSETQ. Library preparation was by 5' RACE. TCRdb shows the sequencer as Illumina HiSeq 2000. Template switching added a universal primer binding site, and the final cDNA carried a unique molecular identifier that allowed TCR cDNA molecules to be counted accurately. First-strand cDNA for TCR alpha and beta chains was synthesized from specific primers in the conserved constant-segment region. To control for contamination, every cDNA library carried two barcodes: a SMART-Mk sample barcode plus Illumina barcodes. TruSeq adapter sequences, together with Illumina sample barcodes, were added in two successive PCR steps. TCR alpha and beta cDNA libraries were sequenced on the Illumina HiSeq platform with custom primers. In the authors' own workflow: MiGEC processed the raw reads to extract unique molecular identifiers, while MiXCR was used to determine the CDR3 positions. Recombination models were inferred per individual with the repgenHMM and IGoR tools using an EM algorithm. The tcR package in R was used for shared clonotype analysis, with sharing normalized by the product of cloneset sizes. Out-of-frame nonproductive sequences were analyzed to study raw recombination free of thymic and clonal selection effects. TCRdb reprocessed the public reads (quality trimming at Q25 with fastp, clone calling with MiXCR) and kept in-frame beta chains. Each record represents a unique CDR3 protein, reported with the most common genes and DNA among its rows. V and J calls and clone size were set by TCRdb, not the authors. The sample profile shows approximately 600,000 distinct CDR3 sequences; 7.1% of them were found once. The ten largest clonotypes hold 1.6% of the sample.

This sample was shared with a second study, whose subject was yellow fever vaccine responses in identical twins. Drawing on the second study: According to the authors, in identical twins the way T cells responded to vaccination appeared partly convergent and partly personalized. Focusing on identical twins, the study followed the T cell clones that responded to the vaccine, and did so with precision.

The sample taken for sequencing was PBMCs. This TCR was recovered from a woman aged 18-29 years in good health. The rearrangement combines TRBV5-1 with TRBJ1-3; no confident D gene assignment can be made. The CDR3 region has the sequence CASSLAPGGNTIYF. The DNA sequence is TGCGCCAGCAGCTTGGCTCCCGGCGGAAACACCATATATTTT.